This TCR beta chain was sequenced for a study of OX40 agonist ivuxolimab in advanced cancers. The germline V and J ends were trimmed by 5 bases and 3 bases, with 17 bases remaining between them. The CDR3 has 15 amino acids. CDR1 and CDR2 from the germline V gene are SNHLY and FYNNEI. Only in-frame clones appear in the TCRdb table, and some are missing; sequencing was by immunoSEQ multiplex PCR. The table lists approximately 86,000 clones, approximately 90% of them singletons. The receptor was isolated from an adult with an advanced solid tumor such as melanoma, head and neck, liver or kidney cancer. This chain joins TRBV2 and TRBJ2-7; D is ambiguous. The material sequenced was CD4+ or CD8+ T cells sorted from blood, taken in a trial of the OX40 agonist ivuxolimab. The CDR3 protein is CASSWGALGRYEQYF. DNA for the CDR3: TGTGCCAGCAGTTGGGGTGCCCTGGGCCGCTACGAGCAGTACTTC.